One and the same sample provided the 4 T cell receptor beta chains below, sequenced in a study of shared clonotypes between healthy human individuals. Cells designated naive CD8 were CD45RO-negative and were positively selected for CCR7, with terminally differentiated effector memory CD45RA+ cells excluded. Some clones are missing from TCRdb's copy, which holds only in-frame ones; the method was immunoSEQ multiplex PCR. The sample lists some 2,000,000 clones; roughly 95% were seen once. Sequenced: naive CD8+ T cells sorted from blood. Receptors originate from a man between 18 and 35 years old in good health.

The CDR3 here is CSVEPNYNEQFF. CDR3 nucleotide sequence: TGCAGCGTTGAACCCAATTACAATGAGCAGTTCTTC. The chain is built from TRBV29-1 and TRBJ2-1; D is unclear. Germline values: CDR1 SQVTM, CDR2 ANQGSEA. The V end was cut by 2 bases, the J end by 4 bases, with 6 bases between. The CDR3 has 12 residues.

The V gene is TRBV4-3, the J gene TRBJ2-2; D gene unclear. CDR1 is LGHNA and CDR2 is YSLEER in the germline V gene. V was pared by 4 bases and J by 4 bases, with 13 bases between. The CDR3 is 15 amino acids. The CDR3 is CASSPFSPGTGELFF. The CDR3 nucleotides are TGCGCCAGCAGCCCCTTCTCACCGGGCACCGGGGAGCTGTTTTTT.

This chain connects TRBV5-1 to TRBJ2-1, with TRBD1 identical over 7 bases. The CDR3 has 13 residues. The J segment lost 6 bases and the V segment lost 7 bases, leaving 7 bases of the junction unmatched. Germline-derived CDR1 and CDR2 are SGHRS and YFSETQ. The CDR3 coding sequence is TGCGCCAGCGGAACGGCAGGGGGCAATGAGCAGTTCTTC. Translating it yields CASGTAGGNEQFF.

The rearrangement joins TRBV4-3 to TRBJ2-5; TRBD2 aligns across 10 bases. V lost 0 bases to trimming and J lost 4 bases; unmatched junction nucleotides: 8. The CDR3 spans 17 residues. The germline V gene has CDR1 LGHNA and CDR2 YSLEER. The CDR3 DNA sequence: TGCGCCAGCAGCCAAGAGGGGGCTAGCGGGAGACCAGAGACCCAGTACTTC. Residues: CASSQEGASGRPETQYF.